This is a list of T cell receptor beta chains from one sample in a study of blood T cell repertoires in COVID-19. Only in-frame clones appear in the TCRdb table, and some are missing; sequencing was by immunoSEQ multiplex PCR. Among nearly 11,000 clones listed, almost 85% were seen once. Material for sequencing was peripheral blood. The receptors were gathered from a man aged 50 to 59 with active COVID-19. Both conserved end residues are part of each CDR3. The D gene is left open where the match is weak. Expanded clones are given a class, and other clones once, few, many or no size at all.

D,size,J,length,V,CDR3,DNA
TRBD2,.,TRBJ2-3,16,TRBV27,CASSETSGMGTDTQYF,TGTGCCAGCAGTGAAACTAGCGGGATGGGGACAGATACGCAGTATTTT
.,.,TRBJ2-3,16,TRBV5-6,CASSVNSGLLTDTQYF,TGTGCCAGCAGCGTGAATAGCGGACTACTCACAGATACGCAGTATTTT
.,.,TRBJ2-3,14,TRBV28,CASSKGGTGDTQYF,TGTGCCAGCAGCAAGGGGGGGACGGGAGATACGCAGTATTTT
.,.,TRBJ2-6,16,TRBV11-2,CASSGLKDSGANVLTF,TGTGCCAGCAGCGGACTGAAAGACTCTGGGGCCAACGTCCTGACTTTC
.,once,TRBJ2-3,14,TRBV10-1,CASRTGVCTDTQYF,TGCGCCAGCAGGACAGGTGTGTGCACAGATACGCAGTATTTT
TRBD1,.,TRBJ2-7,13,TRBV28,CASSRDRSYEQYF,TGTGCCAGCAGTCGGGACAGATCCTACGAGCAGTACTTC
TRBD1,.,TRBJ2-7,13,TRBV27,CASSFRQGDEQYF,TGTGCCAGCAGTTTTCGACAGGGCGACGAGCAGTACTTC
TRBD2,.,TRBJ2-5,14,TRBV2,CASGPSGSTETQYF,TGTGCCAGCGGCCCCAGCGGGAGCACAGAGACCCAGTACTTC
TRBD2,.,TRBJ2-1,14,TRBV9,CASSVATSAGEQFF,TGTGCCAGCAGCGTAGCGACTAGCGCGGGTGAGCAGTTCTTC
.,.,TRBJ2-7,14,TRBV4-1,CASSPGLGRYEQYF,TGCGCCAGCAGCCCAGGGTTAGGGCGATACGAGCAGTACTTC
TRBD2,.,TRBJ2-4,16,TRBV19,CASSVGLAGEGDIQYF,TGTGCCAGTAGTGTTGGACTAGCGGGAGAAGGAGACATTCAGTACTTC
TRBD2,.,TRBJ2-3,16,TRBV6-5,CASSYLAEDRTDTQYF,TGTGCCAGCAGTTACCTAGCGGAAGACCGCACAGATACGCAGTATTTT
.,.,TRBJ2-1,12,TRBV6-5,CATPGVHNEQFF,TGTGCCACCCCCGGAGTTCACAATGAGCAGTTCTTC
.,.,TRBJ2-1,14,TRBV30,CACQLDPTYNEQFF,TGTGCCTGCCAACTAGACCCAACCTACAATGAGCAGTTCTTC
TRBD1,.,TRBJ2-7,15,TRBV7-9,CASSQPGQGVYEQYF,TGTGCCAGCAGCCAGCCAGGACAGGGCGTCTACGAGCAGTACTTC
TRBD1,.,TRBJ2-5,16,TRBV4-1,CASSQDAGGQYGTQYF,TGCGCCAGCAGCCAAGACGCAGGGGGACAGTATGGGACCCAGTACTTC
.,.,TRBJ2-7,13,TRBV2,CASSGLASLKSYF,TGTGCCAGCAGTGGGCTAGCTAGCCTGAAATCGTACTTC
TRBD2,few,TRBJ2-1,16,TRBV5-6,CASSPALAGRYNEQFF,TGTGCCAGCAGCCCCGCACTAGCGGGAAGGTACAATGAGCAGTTCTTC
.,.,TRBJ2-7,12,TRBV12-3/TRBV12-4,CASSPSAYEQYF,TGTGCCAGCAGTCCCTCGGCCTACGAGCAGTACTTC
TRBD1,.,TRBJ1-5,14,TRBV27,CASSIGGWNQPQHF,TGTGCCAGCAGTATAGGGGGCTGGAATCAGCCCCAGCATTTT
TRBD2,.,TRBJ2-3,19,TRBV27,CASSLMPVGSGRDTDTQYF,TGTGCCAGCAGTTTAATGCCCGTCGGGAGCGGGAGGGATACAGATACGCAGTATTTT
TRBD1,.,TRBJ2-5,14,TRBV6-5,CASSYGTGQETQYF,TGTGCCAGCAGCTATGGGACAGGTCAAGAGACCCAGTACTTC
TRBD2,.,TRBJ2-1,15,TRBV19,CAGPLRGEGRNEQFF,TGTGCCGGACCGCTCAGAGGGGAGGGGCGCAATGAGCAGTTCTTC
TRBD2,.,TRBJ2-3,18,TRBV5-1,CASSLAGGLEIGTDTQYF,TGCGCCAGCAGCTTGGCCGGAGGACTAGAGATCGGCACAGATACGCAGTATTTT
.,.,TRBJ1-6,14,TRBV4-1,CASSRQALRSPLHF,TGCGCCAGCAGCCGACAGGCACTAAGGTCACCCCTCCACTTT
TRBD1,.,TRBJ2-7,14,TRBV19,CASSWGQGAYEQYF,TGTGCCAGTAGTTGGGGACAGGGAGCCTACGAGCAGTACTTC
.,.,TRBJ1-1,15,TRBV6-5,CASSYSRSSYTEAFF,TGTGCCAGCAGTTACTCGAGGTCCTCTTACACTGAAGCTTTCTTT
.,.,TRBJ2-5,13,TRBV13,CASSSDFQETQYF,TGTGCCAGCAGCTCGGACTTTCAAGAGACCCAGTACTTC
.,.,TRBJ2-3,18,TRBV10-3,CAISESSLGGPSTDTQYF,TGTGCCATCAGTGAGTCGAGTTTAGGAGGGCCCAGCACAGATACGCAGTATTTT
.,.,TRBJ2-2,14,TRBV4-2,CASSQFIATGELFF,TGTGCCAGCAGCCAATTCATCGCGACCGGGGAGCTGTTTTTT
TRBD2,.,TRBJ2-7,15,TRBV27,CASSPGTSGSNEQYF,TGTGCCAGCAGTCCCGGGACTAGCGGGAGTAACGAGCAGTACTTC
.,once,TRBJ2-7,14,TRBV6-5,CASSYSTSGLEQYF,TGTGCCAGCAGTTACTCGACCTCAGGTCTCGAGCAGTACTTC
.,.,TRBJ2-5,12,TRBV5-1,CASSLRQETQYF,TGCGCCAGCAGCCTGAGGCAAGAGACCCAGTACTTC
TRBD2,.,TRBJ2-1,15,TRBV11-2,CASSLLMGLAPEQFF,TGTGCCAGCAGCTTACTAATGGGACTAGCGCCTGAGCAGTTCTTC
.,.,TRBJ2-7,12,TRBV12-3/TRBV12-4,CASSPVLYEQYF,TGTGCCAGCAGCCCCGTCCTTTACGAGCAGTACTTC
TRBD1,once,TRBJ1-2,14,TRBV29-1,CSVEGRTGNYGYTF,TGCAGCGTTGAGGGAAGGACAGGGAACTATGGCTACACCTTC
.,.,TRBJ2-7,17,TRBV29-1,CSVETPGGGHPYYEQYF,TGCAGCGTTGAAACGCCGGGTGGGGGACACCCGTACTACGAGCAGTACTTC
.,.,TRBJ2-1,16,TRBV4-1,CASSQEEGDAYNEQFF,TGCGCCAGCAGCCAAGAGGAGGGAGACGCTTACAATGAGCAGTTCTTC
.,few,TRBJ2-2,13,TRBV27,CASSLYPTGELFF,TGTGCCAGCAGTTTATATCCGACCGGGGAGCTGTTTTTT
TRBD2,.,TRBJ2-1,15,TRBV20-1,CSASNSGSNKNEQFF,TGCAGTGCTAGTAATAGCGGGAGTAACAAGAATGAGCAGTTCTTC
.,.,TRBJ2-3,15,TRBV28,CASSLYSASTDTQYF,TGTGCCAGCAGTTTATATAGCGCGAGCACAGATACGCAGTATTTT
.,.,TRBJ2-7,15,TRBV7-9,CASSPFGGSGDEQYF,TGTGCCAGCAGCCCCTTCGGAGGGTCTGGAGACGAGCAGTACTTC
.,.,TRBJ2-7,15,TRBV7-9,CASSLLDSPSYEQYF,TGTGCCAGCAGCTTACTGGACAGCCCCTCCTACGAGCAGTACTTC
TRBD1,.,TRBJ2-7,13,TRBV5-1,CASSVKTGKEQYF,TGCGCCAGCAGTGTTAAGACAGGGAAGGAGCAGTACTTC
TRBD1,.,TRBJ1-1,14,TRBV25-1,CASGGQGRDTEAFF,TGTGCCAGCGGTGGACAGGGGAGGGACACTGAAGCTTTCTTT
.,few,TRBJ1-3,16,TRBV19,CASSIDTGDSGNTIYF,TGTGCCAGTAGTATAGACACTGGAGACTCTGGAAACACCATATATTTT
.,few,TRBJ2-1,11,TRBV9,CASSATREQFF,TGTGCCAGCAGCGCCACTCGTGAGCAGTTCTTC
.,.,TRBJ2-2,12,TRBV30,CAWSDLTGELFF,TGTGCCTGGAGTGACTTGACCGGGGAGCTGTTTTTT
TRBD1,.,TRBJ2-5,12,TRBV27,CASSPTGDPQYF,TGTGCCAGCAGCCCGACAGGGGATCCCCAGTACTTC
TRBD1,.,TRBJ2-3,17,TRBV14,CASSQGQGFSVADTQYF,TGTGCCAGCAGCCAAGGACAGGGATTCAGTGTAGCAGATACGCAGTATTTT
.,.,TRBJ2-1,13,TRBV15,CATSRAQGNEQFF,TGTGCCACCAGCAGGGCCCAGGGCAATGAGCAGTTCTTC
.,.,TRBJ1-2,14,TRBV7-9,CASSSHGSQYGYTF,TGTGCCAGCAGCTCTCACGGGAGCCAATATGGCTACACCTTC
.,.,TRBJ2-2,13,TRBV6-5,CASRTGVSGELFF,TGTGCCAGCAGAACGGGGGTCTCCGGGGAGCTGTTTTTT
.,.,TRBJ2-1,13,TRBV7-2,CAIVTRNYNEQFF,TGTGCCATCGTTACTAGAAACTACAATGAGCAGTTCTTC
.,.,TRBJ2-7,18,TRBV7-6,CASSLTPGGEGGGYEQYF,TGTGCCAGCAGCTTAACCCCGGGCGGGGAAGGTGGTGGCTACGAGCAGTACTTC
TRBD1,.,TRBJ2-7,20,TRBV4-2,CASSQDSGGDRGRGSYEQYF,TGTGCCAGCAGCCAAGACTCGGGGGGGGACAGGGGGCGAGGCTCCTACGAGCAGTACTTC
TRBD1,.,TRBJ1-5,16,TRBV27,CASSPSQGDSNQPQHF,TGTGCCAGCAGCCCTTCACAGGGGGATAGCAATCAGCCCCAGCATTTT
.,.,TRBJ2-3,15,TRBV6-5,CASSRLIAGTDTQYF,TGTGCCAGCAGTCGCCTTATAGCCGGCACAGATACGCAGTATTTT
TRBD1,.,TRBJ1-5,14,TRBV11-2,CASSGQNSNQPQHF,TGTGCCAGCTCGGGACAGAATAGCAATCAGCCCCAGCATTTT